The 18 T cell receptor beta chains given below trace back to one sample, sequenced in a study of shared clonotypes between healthy human individuals. Clones were sequenced by immunoSEQ multiplex PCR, and TCRdb holds only the in-frame ones, with some missing. The data hold around 1.1 million clones, with about four fifths observed a single time. Sequenced input: memory CD4+ T cells from PBMCs. The subset was: CD45RA-negative fraction. The source is a man younger than 35 in good health. Some clones in this sample may be carry-over from other donors' samples.

The rearrangement joins TRBV6-1 to TRBJ1-5; 7 positions agree with TRBD1. The CDR3 loop spans 15 amino acids. V lost 5 bases and J lost 3; bases outside the gene matches: 7. CDR1 and CDR2 (germline): MNHNS, SASEGT. The CDR3 region is CASSPTGSPNQPQHF. For the CDR3, the DNA is TGTGCCAGCAGTCCGACAGGGAGTCCCAATCAGCCCCAGCATTTT.

The chain joins TRBV11-2 to TRBJ1-1; possible D gene TRBD1, 6 bases. V was trimmed by 1 base and J by 12 bases, leaving 12 bases between them. CDR3 length: 12 residues. The germline V gene has CDR1 SGHAT and CDR2 FQNNGV. The CDR3 is CASSLVGARTFF. The CDR3 nucleotides read TGTGCCAGCAGCTTAGTGGGGGCCAGAACTTTCTTT.

The CDR3 sequence: CASKGHPYSNQPQHF. The CDR3 region has the DNA TGTGCCAGCAAGGGACACCCATATAGCAATCAGCCCCAGCATTTT. V is TRBV28 and J is TRBJ1-5; tentative D call: TRBD1 (6 bases). CDR1 and CDR2 from the germline V gene are MDHEN and SYDVKM. Deletions cut 7 bases from V and 0 bases from J, with 13 bases between. The CDR3 extends over 15 amino acids.

V is TRBV29-1 and J is TRBJ2-7, with 7 bases aligning to TRBD1. V lost 6 bases and J lost 7; bases outside the gene matches: 15. Germline values: CDR1 SQVTM, CDR2 ANQGSEA. CDR3 size: 14 residues. The CDR3 coding sequence is TGCAGCGTCCAACTAGGGACAGTAGCTAGGGAGCAGTACTTC. Translated: CSVQLGTVAREQYF.

V usage is TRBV28 and J usage is TRBJ2-5; a possible D gene is TRBD1 (6 bases). The V end was cut by 1 base, the J end by 4 bases, with 19 bases between. CDR1 is MDHEN, CDR2 SYDVKM, per germline. This CDR3 contains 17 residues. CDR3 in amino acids: CASSLLSLGGKSETQYF. The CDR3 nucleotides are TGTGCCAGCAGTTTATTGTCGTTAGGGGGAAAATCAGAGACCCAGTACTTC.

Remarks on this clone: One end of the junction is discordant with germline, which a read error may explain. The chain has TRBV28 and TRBJ2-5; no definite D call. This CDR3 contains 11 residues. Germline CDR1 is MDHEN and CDR2 is SYDVKM. CDR3 loop: CTSSLRETQYF. In DNA form, the CDR3 reads TGTACCAGCAGTTTACGCGAGACCCAGTACTTC.

There are a few counts of this clone. The chain recombines TRBV14 with TRBJ2-1; D perhaps matches TRBD2 (7 bases). Germline V gives CDR1 SGHDN, CDR2 FVKESK. CDR3 size: 18 residues. The V end lost 4 bases, the J end lost 2 bases, and 21 bases lay between the germline ends. The chain's CDR3 is CASSPTWGGYEPYNEQFF. The CDR3 DNA is TGTGCCAGCAGCCCGACGTGGGGGGGCTACGAGCCCTACAATGAGCAGTTCTTC.

Details on this clone: Other DNA sequences in the same sample also yield this CDR3. This chain uses TRBV18 with TRBJ2-5, with a weak D call TRBD2 (5 bases). V gave up 2 bases and J gave up 1 base, with 5 bases separating them. CDR3 size: 13 residues. The V gene's germline CDR1 is KGHSH and CDR2 LQKENI. The CDR3 is CASSPGSQETQYF. CDR3 DNA: TGTGCCAGCTCACCAGGGAGCCAAGAGACCCAGTACTTC.

The chain recombines TRBV28 with TRBJ2-3; no clear D gene. Between the trimmed V and J ends, which lost 8 bases and 3 bases, there was a span of 18 bases. This CDR3 region has 15 residues. Germline CDR1 is MDHEN and CDR2 is SYDVKM. The CDR3 DNA sequence: TGTGCCAGCTCTCTAAGGTCCGCCACAACAGATACGCAGTATTTT. This translates into CASSLRSATTDTQYF.

This CDR3 reads CASSPNDPSNEQFF. Written as DNA, the CDR3 is TGCGCCAGCAGTCCGAATGACCCTAGCAATGAGCAGTTCTTC. The J gene is TRBJ2-1, the V gene TRBV5-1; D gene unclear. V was pared by 5 bases and J by 6 bases, with 15 bases between. Germline-derived CDR1 and CDR2 are SGHRS and YFSETQ. This CDR3 spans 14 amino acids.

As for this clone: Different DNA sequences within this sample yield the same CDR3. V and J are TRBV7-9 and TRBJ1-1; D is ambiguous. Germline V CDR1 and CDR2: SEHNR, FQNEAQ (reference sequence). Trimming stripped 3 bases from V and 0 bases from J, with 5 bases between. This CDR3 contains 13 residues. The CDR3 coding sequence is TGTGCCAGCAGCTTCTACTTGAACACTGAAGCTTTCTTT. Its translation: CASSFYLNTEAFF. Full variable domain (rest looked up from reference TRBV7-9 and TRBJ1-1): DTGVSQNPRHKITKRGQNVTFRCDPISEHNRLYWYRQTLGQGPEFLTYFQNEAQLEKSRLLSDRFSAERPKGSFSTLEIQRTEQGDSAMYLCASSFYLNTEAFFGQGTRLTVV.

The chain employs TRBV30 and TRBJ1-5; D remains unclear. CDR3 length: 15 residues. CDR1 is GTSNPN and CDR2 is SVGIG in the germline V gene (reference sequence). V lost 4 bases and J 9 bases, leaving 22 bases between the germline ends. The CDR3 reads CAWTNSRAPRAPQHF. CDR3 bases: TGTGCCTGGACAAACTCTCGGGCGCCCCGGGCGCCCCAGCATTTT.

This sequence joins TRBV7-9 and TRBJ1-5; the D is unclear. The CDR3 covers 13 residues. V was pared by 1 base and J by 7 bases, with 8 bases between. CDR1 is SEHNR and CDR2 is FQNEAQ in the germline V gene (reference sequence). CDR3 in amino acids: CASSLGELQPQHF. DNA of the CDR3: TGTGCCAGCAGCTTAGGGGAATTGCAGCCCCAGCATTTT. The whole variable domain, filled in from reference TRBV7-9 and TRBJ1-5, reads DTGVSQNPRHKITKRGQNVTFRCDPISEHNRLYWYRQTLGQGPEFLTYFQNEAQLEKSRLLSDRFSAERPKGSFSTLEIQRTEQGDSAMYLCASSLGELQPQHFGDGTRLSIL.

The chain carries TRBV2 and TRBJ2-1, with TRBD2 matching over 12 bases. CDR3 length: 17 residues. V lost 6 bases, J lost 4 bases, and 10 bases stayed unmatched. Germline V CDR1 and CDR2: SNHLY, FYNNEI. The CDR3 loop reads CASSRLPLAGGYNEQFF. Written as DNA, the CDR3 is TGTGCCAGCAGCCGACTTCCGCTAGCGGGAGGGTACAATGAGCAGTTCTTC.

This clone has only a few counts. Other DNA sequences of this sample code for an identical CDR3. The chain employs TRBV2 and TRBJ1-5; D is possibly TRBD1 (6 bases). Per germline, CDR1 SNHLY and CDR2 FYNNEI. The CDR3 spans 13 residues. Between the trimmed V and J ends, which lost 8 bases and 0 bases, there was a span of 8 bases. In DNA form, the CDR3 reads TGTGCCAGCCGACAGGATAGCAATCAGCCCCAGCATTTT. Residues: CASRQDSNQPQHF.

The chain employs TRBV30 and TRBJ2-7; TRBD2 matches 7 bases. The J segment lost 3 bases and the V segment lost 5 bases, leaving 13 bases of the junction unmatched. The CDR3 extends over 15 amino acids. Germline loops: CDR1 GTSNPN, CDR2 SVGIG (reference sequence). CDR3 in DNA: TGTGCCTGGGCCCAACAGCGGGAAGTAGTCTACGAGCAGTACTTC. Translation gives CAWAQQREVVYEQYF.

This chain links TRBV27 with TRBJ1-5; 9 positions match TRBD1. With V trimmed by 6 bases and J by 6 bases, 12 bases remained unmatched. The CDR3 has 16 residues. Germline V lookup: CDR1 MNHEY, CDR2 SMNVEV (reference sequence). The CDR3 reads CASRPSSGTGSQPQHF. The CDR3 DNA reads as TGTGCCAGCAGGCCGTCGTCCGGGACAGGGAGTCAGCCCCAGCATTTT.

The V and J genes are TRBV19 and TRBJ2-3; D uncertain. The CDR3 has 13 residues. CDR1 and CDR2 (germline): LNHDA, SQIVND (reference sequence). V was clipped by 7 bases and J by 2 bases, with 10 bases between them. This chain's CDR3 is CASNLRLTDTQYF. Written as DNA, the CDR3 is TGTGCCAGTAACTTGCGGCTCACAGATACGCAGTATTTT.